What follows are 15 T cell receptor beta chains derived from one specimen sequenced in a study of cytomegalovirus exposure and HLA in healthy donors. The data were produced by immunoSEQ multiplex PCR, yet TCRdb's version contains in-frame clones alone and is incomplete. The sample gives 280,000 or so clones, roughly 90% of which show up once; over 0.7% is in the top ten. Sequencing used PBMCs. Source of these receptors: a woman aged 18-29 years in good health and CMV-seronegative.

V and J are TRBV5-6 and TRBJ2-3, with 12 bases that match TRBD2. Germline values: CDR1 SGHDT, CDR2 YYEEEE. V was clipped by 0 bases and J by 3 bases; unmatched bases: 2. The CDR3 sequence is 16 residues long. The CDR3 is CASSLGTSGRTDTQYF. The CDR3 region has the DNA TGTGCCAGCAGCTTGGGCACTAGCGGGAGGACAGATACGCAGTATTTT.

The chain is built from TRBV4-2 and TRBJ1-4; TRBD1 agrees at 8 bases. The CDR3 consists of 15 residues. Germline-derived CDR1 and CDR2 are LGHNA and YNFKEQ. The junction had 7 bases not matched to a gene; V was cut back by 6 bases and J by 4 bases. The CDR3 nucleotides read TGTGCCAGCAGTTCCACACAGGGGGTTAATGAAAAACTGTTTTTT. Encoded protein: CASSSTQGVNEKLFF.

The rearrangement links TRBV28 to TRBJ2-3; D ambiguous. The V end was cut by 2 bases, the J end by 5 bases, with 11 bases between. Germline V gene data show CDR1 as MDHEN and CDR2 as SYDVKM. CDR3 length: 14 residues. The CDR3 is CASSLGPPRDTQYF. In DNA form, the CDR3 reads TGTGCCAGCAGTTTAGGCCCTCCTCGAGATACGCAGTATTTT.

This sequence joins TRBV7-9 and TRBJ2-2; 9 nucleotides align to TRBD2. Germline CDR1 reads SEHNR; CDR2 reads FQNEAQ (reference sequence). CDR3 length equals 17 residues. J lost 5 bases, V lost 5 bases, and 12 bases had no gene match. The DNA of the CDR3 is TGTGCCAGCAGCCGAGGAGTAGCGGGAGCGCGGACCGGGGAGCTGTTTTTT. It specifies CASSRGVAGARTGELFF.

J is TRBJ2-5 and V is TRBV23-1, with 7 nucleotides matching TRBD2. TRBV23-1 is flagged as an ORF with uncertain function. V shed 4 bases and J 4 bases; nucleotides not matched to a gene: 15. The CDR3 consists of 17 residues. CDR3 in amino acids: CASSPSRTSDFGETQYF. The CDR3 nucleotides read TGCGCCAGCAGTCCTTCCAGGACTAGTGATTTCGGAGAGACCCAGTACTTC.

This clone was detected once. In DNA, the CDR3 is TGTGCCAGCAGTGCCGAAGTGGGGGGTCGGTATGGCTACACCTTC. Its protein is CASSAEVGGRYGYTF. The chain links TRBV2 to TRBJ1-2, with D perhaps TRBD1 (5 bases). With 4 bases removed from V and 5 bases from J, the gap between germline ends came to 17 bases. The CDR3 sequence is 15 residues long. Germline CDR1 and CDR2: SNHLY and FYNNEI.

The chain is built from TRBV28 and TRBJ2-5; TRBD1 matches at 8 bases. The CDR3 is 15 amino acids. The J segment lost 2 bases and the V segment lost 6 bases, leaving 8 bases of the junction unmatched. Germline V gene data show CDR1 as MDHEN and CDR2 as SYDVKM. The CDR3 loop reads CASSQGTGGQETQYF. As DNA, the CDR3 is TGTGCCAGCAGCCAGGGAACAGGGGGGCAAGAGACCCAGTACTTC. Full variable domain (remainder filled in from reference TRBV28 and TRBJ2-5): DVKVTQSSRYLVKRTGEKVFLECVQDMDHENMFWYRQDPGLGLRLIYFSYDVKMKEKGDIPEGYSVSREKKERFSLILESASTNQTSMYLCASSQGTGGQETQYFGPGTRLLVL.

The CDR3 DNA sequence: TGCGCCAGCAGTGACGCGGGGGGATACAATGAGCAGTTCTTC. Translated: CASSDAGGYNEQFF. The chain is built from TRBV10-2 and TRBJ2-1; 8 bases are shared with TRBD2. The V segment lost 3 bases and the J segment 4 bases; nucleotides outside the gene matches: 2. This CDR3 is 14 amino acids long. The V gene's germline CDR1 is WSHSY and CDR2 SAAADI.

This clone appeared a single time. The chain joins TRBV28 to TRBJ1-1; 7 positions match TRBD1. The CDR3 is made up of 13 amino acids. The V and J ends lost 7 bases and 4 bases, in that order; junction bases with no gene match: 6. Per germline, CDR1 MDHEN and CDR2 SYDVKM. The chain's CDR3 is CASTDRAGTEAFF. In nucleotides, the CDR3 is TGTGCCAGCACAGACAGGGCGGGCACTGAAGCTTTCTTT.

In this sample, this clone turned up a few times. This sequence joins TRBV28 and TRBJ2-7; the match to TRBD1 covers 8 bases. The length of the CDR3 is 12 residues. Per germline, CDR1 MDHEN and CDR2 SYDVKM. The ends lost 6 bases at V and 7 bases at J; junction bases unmatched: 5. The CDR3 reads CASRRTGLEQYF. Here the CDR3 DNA reads TGTGCCAGCAGGCGGACAGGGTTGGAGCAGTACTTC.

This clone was recorded a few times. The chain links TRBV7-6 to TRBJ2-2; a possible D gene is TRBD2 (5 bases). This CDR3 has 15 residues. V lost 4 bases to trimming and J lost 1 base, with 10 bases between them. Germline V lookup: CDR1 SGHVS, CDR2 FNYEAQ. In nucleotides, the CDR3 is TGTGCCAGCAGCTCGGGGAACTTGAACACCGGGGAGCTGTTTTTT. Amino acids: CASSSGNLNTGELFF.

The J gene is TRBJ1-1, the V gene TRBV9; no clear D gene. There are 10 residues in the CDR3. Germline assignment: CDR1 SGDLS and CDR2 YYNGEE. The CDR3 loop reads CARVDTEAFF. The DNA of the CDR3 is TGTGCTCGGGTAGACACTGAAGCTTTCTTT.

The J gene is TRBJ2-1, the V gene TRBV10-3; 11 bases fit TRBD2. The CDR3 spans 13 residues. CDR1 is ENHRY, CDR2 SYGVKD, per germline. The trim removed 9 bases at V and 8 bases at J, leaving 6 bases unmatched. The CDR3 nucleotides are TGTGCCATTTCCGGACTAGCGGGCCATGAGCAGTTCTTC. Amino acid sequence: CAISGLAGHEQFF.

A single count supports this clone. The chain couples TRBV28 to TRBJ2-7, with D unresolved. Germline CDR1 MDHEN, CDR2 SYDVKM. Trimming pared 2 bases from V and 3 bases from J, leaving 14 bases between. The CDR3 spans 15 residues. CDR3 nucleotide sequence: TGTGCCAGCAGTTTAGGGCCAGGAAAAATCTACGAGCAGTACTTC. Amino acids: CASSLGPGKIYEQYF.

The J gene is TRBJ2-7, the V gene TRBV6-1; TRBD1 agrees at 8 bases. The CDR3 is made up of 14 amino acids. Germline trimming cut 3 bases from V and 4 bases from J; bases unmatched to any gene: 5. The germline V gene encodes CDR1 MNHNS and CDR2 SASEGT. CDR3 residues: CASSESRGRYEQYF. CDR3 coding DNA: TGTGCCAGCAGTGAGAGCAGGGGGCGGTACGAGCAGTACTTC.